These 25 T cell receptor beta chains share one sample of origin, sequenced in a study of blood T cell repertoires in COVID-19. Repertoires were generated with immunoSEQ multiplex PCR, while TCRdb's copy carries only in-frame clones and drops some. In the table there are about 82,000 clones, about 78% of which are singletons. Sequencing used peripheral blood. These TCRs come from a man aged 55-75 years with COVID-19, enrolled during active disease.

The V call is TRBV5-6, the J call TRBJ2-7, with 7 bases lining up with TRBD1. The germline V gene encodes CDR1 SGHDT and CDR2 YYEEEE. Trimming cost V 4 bases and J 6 bases; bases outside gene matches: 4. The CDR3 is 12 residues long. As DNA, the CDR3 is TGTGCCAGCAGCGGGAACAGGGGCGAGCAGTACTTC. Protein product: CASSGNRGEQYF.

This chain joins TRBV30 and TRBJ2-3, with TRBD2 identical over 8 bases. Germline V gene data show CDR1 as GTSNPN and CDR2 as SVGIG (reference sequence). The CDR3 totals 13 residues. V was pared by 4 bases and J by 10 bases, with 10 bases of the junction left unmatched. CDR3 nucleotides: TGTGCCTGGAAGAGTGCGGGAGGCCTGTCGCAGTATTTT. Amino acid sequence: CAWKSAGGLSQYF.

Of note for this clone: Other DNA sequences within the sample encode an identical CDR3. CDR3 region: CASSLGQGTGNTIYF. CDR3 bases: TGCGCCAGCAGCCTTGGACAGGGTACTGGAAACACCATATATTTT. The chain recombines TRBV5-1 with TRBJ1-3, with 8 positions matching TRBD1. Germline CDR1 SGHRS, CDR2 YFSETQ. Trimming took 4 bases from V and 2 from J; bases not matched to a gene: 5. CDR3 length: 15 amino acids. Based on the CDR3 plus reference TRBV5-1 and TRBJ1-3, the full variable domain is KAGVTQTPRYLIKTRGQQVTLSCSPISGHRSVSWYQQTPGQGLQFLFEYFSETQRNKGNFPGRFSGRQFSNSRSEMNVSTLELGDSALYLCASSLGQGTGNTIYFGEGSWLTVV.

The rearrangement joins TRBV5-6 to TRBJ1-1; no reliable D call. V lost 0 bases and J lost 1, with 7 bases in between. Per the germline V gene, CDR1 is SGHDT and CDR2 is YYEEEE. This CDR3 is 14 amino acids long. In DNA form, the CDR3 reads TGTGCCAGCAGCTTGGGAGTTCAGAACACTGAAGCTTTCTTT. Protein: CASSLGVQNTEAFF.

The chain joins TRBV18 to TRBJ2-3, with D unclear. CDR3 size: 14 residues. Germline V lookup: CDR1 KGHSH, CDR2 LQKENI. V was pared by 4 bases and J by 1 base, with 9 bases between. The CDR3 here is CASSLPEGTDTQYF. In DNA form, the CDR3 reads TGTGCCAGCTCACTCCCTGAGGGCACAGATACGCAGTATTTT. Using reference TRBV18 and TRBJ2-3 for the parts outside the CDR3, the full variable domain is NAGVMQNPRHLVRRRGQEARLRCSPMKGHSHVYWYRQLPEEGLKFMVYLQKENIIDESGMPKERFSAEFPKEGPSILRIQQVVRGDSAAYFCASSLPEGTDTQYFGPGTRLTVL.

The V gene is TRBV12-5, the J gene TRBJ2-3, with D possibly matching TRBD1 (6 bases). Trimming took 3 bases from V and 8 from J, leaving 9 bases between them. The CDR3 extends over 12 amino acids. CDR1 LGHNT and CDR2 FRNRAP come from the germline V gene. The chain's CDR3 is CASGFWGRTQYF. The CDR3 nucleotides are TGTGCTAGTGGTTTCTGGGGGCGTACGCAGTATTTT.

This chain uses TRBV4-3 with TRBJ2-7; 11 bases line up with TRBD1. The CDR3 is 15 amino acids. After removal of 4 bases from V and 3 bases from J, the junction contained 5 bases not matched to a gene. Per the germline V gene, CDR1 is LGHNA and CDR2 is YSLEER. The CDR3 here is CASSRGTGGIYEQYF. In DNA, the CDR3 is TGCGCCAGCAGCCGTGGGACAGGGGGTATCTACGAGCAGTACTTC.

The rearrangement joins TRBV3-1 (or the pseudogene TRBV3-2) to TRBJ2-3; D remains unclear. V lost 0 bases, J lost 0 bases, and 7 bases lay in between. Looked up from germline, CDR1 is LGHDT and CDR2 is YNNKEL (reference sequence). The CDR3 has 15 amino acids. The CDR3 loop reads CASSQDRISTDTQYF. CDR3 coding DNA: TGTGCCAGCAGCCAAGACAGGATTAGCACAGATACGCAGTATTTT.

This clone was counted a single time. This chain joins TRBV7-2 and TRBJ1-3, with 7 bases matching TRBD1. The CDR3 is made up of 18 amino acids. Germline assignment: CDR1 SGHTA and CDR2 FQGNSA. V dropped 2 bases and J dropped 0; count of bases not matched to a gene: 10. The CDR3 sequence: CASSLTGDLSLSGNTIYF. The DNA of the CDR3 is TGTGCCAGCAGCTTAACAGGGGATCTTTCTCTCTCTGGAAACACCATATATTTT. The whole variable domain, filled in from reference TRBV7-2 and TRBJ1-3, reads GAGVSQSPSNKVTEKGKDVELRCDPISGHTALYWYRQSLGQGLEFLIYFQGNSAPDKSGLPSDRFSAERTGGSVSTLTIQRTQQEDSAVYLCASSLTGDLSLSGNTIYFGEGSWLTVV.

This chain joins TRBV18 and TRBJ1-2, with 7 bases matching TRBD1. The CDR3 covers 15 residues. Germline V lookup: CDR1 KGHSH, CDR2 LQKENI. The V gene end was trimmed by 4 bases and the J gene end by 0 bases; junction bases not matched to a gene: 5. The CDR3, as DNA: TGTGCCAGCTCACTACGGCAGGGGGCTAACTATGGCTACACCTTC. It is translated as CASSLRQGANYGYTF.

CDR3 nucleotide sequence: TGTGCCTGGACCGGGACAGGAGGTAGGAGGGCTGAAGCTTTCTTT. Translated, it gives CAWTGTGGRRAEAFF. The rearrangement links TRBV30 to TRBJ1-1, with TRBD1 identical over 8 bases. This CDR3 comprises 15 residues. V gave up 4 bases and J gave up 6 bases; unmatched junction bases: 13. CDR1 and CDR2 (germline): GTSNPN, SVGIG (reference sequence).

The V gene is TRBV7-9, the J gene TRBJ1-5; 9 positions match TRBD1. The CDR3 spans 15 residues. After removal of 6 bases from V and 8 bases from J, the junction contained 11 bases not matched to a gene. Germline CDR1 is SEHNR and CDR2 is FQNEAQ (reference sequence). CDR3 protein: CASSSGTGSREPQHF. CDR3 bases: TGTGCCAGCAGTTCCGGGACAGGGTCGCGGGAGCCCCAGCATTTT.

The rearrangement uses TRBV4-1 and TRBJ1-3; TRBD1 matches 10 bases. The CDR3 runs 15 residues. V dropped 4 bases and J dropped 2; count of bases not matched to a gene: 2. CDR1 is MGHRA, CDR2 YSYEKL, per germline. In DNA, the CDR3 is TGCGCCAGCAGCCCAGGACAGGGGGCTGGAAACACCATATATTTT. Amino acids: CASSPGQGAGNTIYF.

This sequence joins TRBV18 and TRBJ2-3, with a weak D call TRBD1 (6 bases). Germline lookup yields CDR1 KGHSH and CDR2 LQKENI. Trimming took 1 base from V and 2 from J, leaving 10 bases between them. The CDR3 has 15 residues. CDR3: CASSPRQANTDTQYF. The CDR3 DNA follows: TGTGCCAGCTCACCACGACAGGCCAACACAGATACGCAGTATTTT.

The chain is built from TRBV9 and TRBJ2-1; 15 bases align to TRBD2. The CDR3 is 18 amino acids. Germline assignment: CDR1 SGDLS and CDR2 YYNGEE. V shed 4 bases, J shed 7 bases, and the junction held 12 bases outside the gene matches. The CDR3 loop reads CASSPWTSGRGFSNEQFF. The CDR3 DNA follows: TGTGCCAGCAGCCCCTGGACTAGCGGGAGGGGCTTCTCAAATGAGCAGTTCTTC.

This rearrangement joins TRBV24-1 to TRBJ2-1; 8 nucleotides agree with TRBD2. Trimming at V came to 3 bases and at J to 0 bases, leaving 3 bases not matched to a gene. Germline CDR1 KGHDR, CDR2 SFDVKD. The CDR3 extends over 16 amino acids. The CDR3 region is CATSDTGTSSYNEQFF. In nucleotides, the CDR3 is TGTGCCACCAGTGATACCGGGACTAGCTCCTACAATGAGCAGTTCTTC.

The chain links TRBV29-1 to TRBJ2-5; maybe TRBD1 (5 bases). This CDR3 has 13 residues. Germline V lookup: CDR1 SQVTM, CDR2 ANQGSEA. Trimming removed 4 bases at V and 2 bases at J, with 11 bases between. The chain's CDR3 is CSVVSDTQETQYF. DNA of the CDR3: TGCAGCGTTGTGTCGGACACTCAAGAGACCCAGTACTTC.

This clone was recorded a few times. The rearrangement joins TRBV18 to TRBJ2-7, with 9 bases that match TRBD2. The CDR3 has 15 amino acids. CDR1 is KGHSH, CDR2 LQKENI, per germline. V was pared by 3 bases and J by 2 bases, with 5 bases of the junction left unmatched. Here the CDR3 reads CASSPGSGGTYEQYF. CDR3 in DNA: TGTGCCAGCTCACCGGGGAGCGGGGGGACCTACGAGCAGTACTTC.

The chain carries TRBV30 and TRBJ1-5, with D hard to call. The V gene's germline CDR1 is GTSNPN and CDR2 SVGIG (reference sequence). Trimming shortened V by 3 bases and J by 6 bases, and 12 bases separated the two germline ends. This CDR3 contains 13 residues. CDR3 amino acids: CAWSSGFSQPQHF. The CDR3 nucleotides are TGTGCCTGGAGCTCGGGGTTTAGTCAGCCCCAGCATTTT.

This clone was counted once. The genes are TRBV19 and TRBJ1-5; 8 bases agree with TRBD1. Germline CDR1 LNHDA, CDR2 SQIVND (reference sequence). The CDR3 length is 16 residues. J was trimmed by 5 bases and V by 6 bases; bases with no gene match: 12. CDR3 nucleotides: TGTGCCAGTAGGCCTGACAGGGGTGACCTTGATCAGCCCCAGCATTTT. Residues: CASRPDRGDLDQPQHF.

Here the CDR3 DNA reads TGCGCCAGCAGCTTCCGTATGGAGAGCATTCAGTACTTC. Translated, it gives CASSFRMESIQYF. This sequence joins TRBV5-1 and TRBJ2-4; D unresolved. Between the trimmed V and J ends, which lost 2 bases and 9 bases, there was a span of 12 bases. The CDR3 is made up of 13 amino acids. Germline values: CDR1 SGHRS, CDR2 YFSETQ.

The genes are TRBV6-1 and TRBJ1-1, with D maybe TRBD1 (6 bases). This CDR3 is built from 17 residues. Germline V gene data show CDR1 as MNHNS and CDR2 as SASEGT. V shed 4 bases and J shed 3 bases, with 21 bases lying between them. Written as DNA, the CDR3 is TGTGCCAGCAGTGGGGCCTTCGAACAGGGTTGGGACACTGAAGCTTTCTTT. As protein: CASSGAFEQGWDTEAFF.

The chain has TRBV7-2 and TRBJ2-2, with a weak D call TRBD1 (7 bases). The CDR3 totals 15 residues. V was cut by 5 bases and J by 7 bases, with 17 bases left in between. Germline lookup yields CDR1 SGHTA and CDR2 FQGNSA. CDR3 sequence reads: CASSQRTGGVGELFF. The CDR3 DNA sequence: TGTGCCAGCAGCCAGAGGACAGGCGGGGTCGGGGAGCTGTTTTTT.

In this sample, this clone turned up a few times. The chain is built from TRBV5-1 and TRBJ2-5; D is perhaps TRBD1 (6 bases). Germline V lookup: CDR1 SGHRS, CDR2 YFSETQ. The CDR3 is made up of 15 amino acids. V lost 3 bases to trimming and J lost 1 base, with 13 bases between them. The DNA for the CDR3 is TGCGCCAGCAGCTCTTCAGGGACACCCCAAGAGACCCAGTACTTC. As protein: CASSSSGTPQETQYF. Based on the CDR3 plus reference TRBV5-1 and TRBJ2-5, the full variable domain is KAGVTQTPRYLIKTRGQQVTLSCSPISGHRSVSWYQQTPGQGLQFLFEYFSETQRNKGNFPGRFSGRQFSNSRSEMNVSTLELGDSALYLCASSSSGTPQETQYFGPGTRLLVL.

This clone showed up just a few times. The chain is built from TRBV5-1 and TRBJ1-5; D is unresolved. CDR1 and CDR2 (germline): SGHRS, YFSETQ. V dropped 4 bases and J dropped 10 bases, with 12 bases sitting between them. There are 12 residues in the CDR3. CDR3 bases: TGCGCCAGCAGCCTCCGGGAACGTCCCCAGCATTTT. Translated: CASSLRERPQHF. Combining the CDR3 with reference TRBV5-1 and TRBJ1-5 gives the whole variable domain KAGVTQTPRYLIKTRGQQVTLSCSPISGHRSVSWYQQTPGQGLQFLFEYFSETQRNKGNFPGRFSGRQFSNSRSEMNVSTLELGDSALYLCASSLRERPQHFGDGTRLSIL.